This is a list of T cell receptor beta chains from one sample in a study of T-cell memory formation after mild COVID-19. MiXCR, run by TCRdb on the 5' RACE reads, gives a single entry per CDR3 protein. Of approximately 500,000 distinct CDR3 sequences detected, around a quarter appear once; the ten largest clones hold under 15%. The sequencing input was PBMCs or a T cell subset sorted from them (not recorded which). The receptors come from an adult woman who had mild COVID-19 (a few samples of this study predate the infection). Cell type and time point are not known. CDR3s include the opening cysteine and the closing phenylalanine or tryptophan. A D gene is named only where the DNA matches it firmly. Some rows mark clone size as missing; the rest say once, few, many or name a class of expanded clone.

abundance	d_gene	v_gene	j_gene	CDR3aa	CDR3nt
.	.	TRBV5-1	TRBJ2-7	CASSLEEGNYEQYF	TGCGCCAGCAGCTTGGAAGAGGGTAACTACGAGCAGTACTTC
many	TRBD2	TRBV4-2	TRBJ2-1	CASSRTSGGALEQFF	TGTGCCAGCAGCCGGACTAGCGGGGGGGCCCTTGAGCAGTTCTTC
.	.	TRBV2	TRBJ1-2	CASSEGSSVRYGYTF	TGTGCCAGCAGTGAAGGCAGTTCGGTTCGCTATGGCTACACCTTC
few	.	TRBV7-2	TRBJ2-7	CASSPPPAGLVYEQYF	TGTGCCAGCAGCCCCCCTCCGGCGGGACTCGTCTACGAGCAGTACTTC
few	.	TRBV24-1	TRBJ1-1	CAITGQGTEAFF	TGTGCTATCACAGGGCAGGGGACTGAAGCTTTCTTT
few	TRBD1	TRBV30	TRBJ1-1	CAWSVPGTGVSEAFF	TGTGCCTGGAGTGTACCTGGGACAGGGGTATCAGAAGCTTTCTTT
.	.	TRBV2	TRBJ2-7	CASSRYRGDEQYF	TGTGCCAGCAGTCGTTACCGGGGTGACGAGCAGTACTTC
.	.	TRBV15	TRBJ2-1	CATSRDLGHYNEQFF	TGTGCCACCAGCAGAGATCTGGGACACTACAATGAGCAGTTCTTC
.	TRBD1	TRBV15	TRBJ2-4	CATSNQGVGNIQYF	TGTGCCACCAGCAACCAGGGGGTGGGGAACATTCAGTACTTC
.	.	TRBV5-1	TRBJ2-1	CASSLAAAGYNEQFF	TGCGCCAGCAGCTTGGCGGCGGCGGGCTACAATGAGCAGTTCTTC
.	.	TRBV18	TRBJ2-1	CASSPPISREIEFF	TGTGCCAGCTCACCACCGATCTCGAGGGAGATCGAGTTCTTC
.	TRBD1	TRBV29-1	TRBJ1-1	CSVGGTVNTEAFF	TGCAGCGTTGGGGGGACAGTTAACACTGAAGCTTTCTTT
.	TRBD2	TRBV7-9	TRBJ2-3	CASDGGALADTQYF	TGTGCCAGCGACGGGGGGGCCTTGGCAGATACGCAGTATTTT
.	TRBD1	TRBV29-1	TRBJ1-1	CSVLGTGNTEAFF	TGCAGCGTGTTGGGGACAGGGAACACTGAAGCTTTCTTT
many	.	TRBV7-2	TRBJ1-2	CASSLLEGVYGYTF	TGTGCCAGCAGCTTATTGGAAGGTGTCTATGGCTACACCTTC
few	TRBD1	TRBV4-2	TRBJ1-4	CASSQDGAGTGGEKLFF	TGTGCCAGCAGCCAAGACGGCGCCGGGACAGGGGGTGAAAAACTGTTTTTT
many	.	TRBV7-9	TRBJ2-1	CASSPSRGREQFF	TGTGCCAGCAGCCCAAGCCGGGGGCGTGAGCAGTTCTTC
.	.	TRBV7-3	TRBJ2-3	CASSLLGGVGDTQYF	TGTGCCAGCAGCTTACTGGGCGGGGTTGGAGATACGCAGTATTTT